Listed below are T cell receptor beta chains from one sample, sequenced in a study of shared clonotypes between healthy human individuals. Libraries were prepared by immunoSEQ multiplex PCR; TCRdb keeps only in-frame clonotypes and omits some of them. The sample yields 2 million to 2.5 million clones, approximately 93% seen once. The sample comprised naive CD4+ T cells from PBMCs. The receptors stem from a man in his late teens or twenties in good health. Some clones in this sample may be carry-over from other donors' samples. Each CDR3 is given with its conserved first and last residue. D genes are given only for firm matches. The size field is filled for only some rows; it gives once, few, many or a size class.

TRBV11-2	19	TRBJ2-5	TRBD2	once	CASSPSRTSGTSYQETQYF	TGTGCCAGCAGCCCAAGCCGGACTAGCGGGACGTCGTACCAAGAGACCCAGTACTTC
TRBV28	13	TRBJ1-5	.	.	CASSRPESQPQHF	TGTGCCAGCAGTAGACCGGAGTCTCAGCCCCAGCATTTT
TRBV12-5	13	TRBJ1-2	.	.	CASGFGDNYGYTF	TGTGCTAGTGGTTTTGGTGATAACTATGGCTACACCTTC
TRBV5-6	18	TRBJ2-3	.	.	CASSFRRLAYVGADTQYF	TGTGCCAGCAGCTTCCGGCGGCTAGCGTACGTAGGCGCAGATACGCAGTATTTT
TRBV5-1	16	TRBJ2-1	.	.	CASSLGSGGGYNEQFF	TGCGCCAGCAGCTTGGGGAGCGGAGGGGGCTACAATGAGCAGTTCTTC
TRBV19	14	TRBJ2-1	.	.	CASSIQASYNEQFF	TGTGCCAGTAGTATACAGGCCTCCTACAATGAGCAGTTCTTC
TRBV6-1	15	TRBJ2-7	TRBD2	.	CASTPGLAETYEQYF	TGTGCCAGCACCCCGGGACTAGCGGAAACCTACGAGCAGTACTTC
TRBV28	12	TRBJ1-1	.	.	CASLRGGTEAFF	TGTGCCAGCCTCCGGGGTGGTACTGAAGCTTTCTTT
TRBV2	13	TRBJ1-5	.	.	CASSDLSNQPQHF	TGTGCCAGCAGTGACCTTAGCAATCAGCCCCAGCATTTT
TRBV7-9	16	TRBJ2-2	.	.	CASSPPLRRNTGELFF	TGTGCCAGCAGCCCCCCCCTTCGCAGAAACACCGGGGAGCTGTTTTTT
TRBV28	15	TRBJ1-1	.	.	CASSLGGDMNTEAFF	TGTGCCAGCAGTTTAGGCGGAGACATGAACACTGAAGCTTTCTTT
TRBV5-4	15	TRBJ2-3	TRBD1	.	CASSLPTGGTDTQYF	TGTGCCAGCAGCTTGCCAACAGGGGGCACAGATACGCAGTATTTT
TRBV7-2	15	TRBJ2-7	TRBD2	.	CASSLVAGAGYEQYF	TGTGCCAGCAGCTTAGTAGCGGGAGCCGGATACGAGCAGTACTTC
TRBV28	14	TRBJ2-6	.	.	CASSPLAGANVLTF	TGTGCCAGCAGCCCCCTGGCTGGGGCCAACGTCCTGACTTTC
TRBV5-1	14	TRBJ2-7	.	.	CASSPRGPTYEQYF	TGCGCCAGCAGCCCCAGGGGCCCTACCTACGAGCAGTACTTC
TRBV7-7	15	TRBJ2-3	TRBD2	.	CASSFGLGSTDTQYF	TGTGCCAGCAGTTTTGGACTAGGTAGCACAGATACGCAGTATTTT
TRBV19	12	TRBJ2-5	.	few	CASNPFKSTQYF	TGTGCCAGTAACCCTTTCAAGAGTACCCAGTACTTC
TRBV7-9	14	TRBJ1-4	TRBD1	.	CASSSRQGNEKLFF	TGTGCCAGCAGCTCCAGACAGGGTAATGAAAAACTGTTTTTT